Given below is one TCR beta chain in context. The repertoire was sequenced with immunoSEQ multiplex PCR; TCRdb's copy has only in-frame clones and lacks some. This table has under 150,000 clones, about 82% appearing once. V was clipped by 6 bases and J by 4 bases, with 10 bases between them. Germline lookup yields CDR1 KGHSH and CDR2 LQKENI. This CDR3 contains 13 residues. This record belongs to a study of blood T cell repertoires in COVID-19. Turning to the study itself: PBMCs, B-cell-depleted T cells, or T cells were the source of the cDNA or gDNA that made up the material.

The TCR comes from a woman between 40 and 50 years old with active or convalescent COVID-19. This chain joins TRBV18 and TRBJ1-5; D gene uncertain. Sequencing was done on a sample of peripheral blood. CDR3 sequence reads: CASSQDMNQPQHF. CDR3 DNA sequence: TGTGCCAGCTCGCAAGACATGAATCAGCCCCAGCATTTT.